This record looks at one TCR beta chain sequence and its context. Its recognized antigen is unknown. The input lacks base qualities; no much larger clone sits a single base away. The donors were healthy, HIV-negative adults with no recently reported acute infections or vaccinations. Only Caucasian adults living in Nashville, Tennessee, USA were represented among the donors. CD4+ T cells were enriched through magnetic negative selection, after which naive cells were positively selected on CD45RA and the remaining negative fraction served as the memory subset. Blood was collected by leukapheresis, and PBMCs were isolated by Ficoll-Histopaque density gradient centrifugation and then cryopreserved in liquid nitrogen vapor phase. Analytical flow cytometry was used to check the purity and quantity of each magnetically sorted T cell population. Each sorted fraction had its genomic DNA isolated and then quantified by UV absorbance on a Nanodrop 2000c.

Using the deep immunoSEQ assay, TCR CDR3 regions were amplified from genomic DNA by multiplex PCR. Extracted genomic DNA from each cell subset was distributed evenly across all wells of several immunoSEQ 96-well plates, and each plate was treated as a replicate. For sorted subsets, 200 to 250 ng genomic DNA, equal to some 28,000 T cell genomes, was loaded into each replicate PCR. Purified libraries were measured with a Qubit 3.0 fluorometer, size-checked on a Bioanalyzer 2100, and measured again with the KAPA Library Quantification kit. Each immunoSEQ 96-well plate was sequenced on its own single-read 150-cycle Illumina NextSeq 550 flow cell. The original pipeline was this. The immunoSEQ output contained only junctional sequences without quality scores, so filtering could not match that applied to full-length reads. Sequences were annotated with PyIR, a Python wrapper for IgBLAST v1.9, and V/J genes and CDR3 were assigned using IMGT germline references. Reads were removed for weak V/J assignments (E-value above 1e-6), missing CDR3, stop codons, out-of-frame junctions, or ambiguous translated residues. V3J clonotypes were defined as sequences sharing the same inferred V gene, J gene, and CDR3 amino acid sequence. The percentage overlap between two repertoires was calculated by dividing the number of shared unique clonotypes by the size of the smaller repertoire. Repertoire richness was assessed with RTK rarefaction, the Chao1 estimator, and Recon v2.1 estimates of unobserved clonotypes. OLGA was used to compute generation probabilities for all TCRbeta clonotypes that the gDNA method yielded from a few donors. TCRdb carries this immuneACCESS record with in-frame sequences only. Its versions omit some clonotypes, under half of them owing to an unresolved V gene in the studies checked, with the rest unexplained. V, J and clone size reflect that table, while D and trimming were determined from the DNA. The sample yields fewer than 3 million clones; under 95% were counted once. The top ten clones comprise 0.3% to 0.4% of the sample.

Trimming at the junction amounts to 1 base on V and 7 bases on J, and the germline ends lie 13 bases apart. The CDR3 has 14 amino acids, counting the end cysteine and phenylalanine. Left in the record is the CDR3 DNA by itself, 42 bases read in frame from the first base. CDR1 and CDR2, per the germline V gene (reference sequence), are LNHNV and YYDKDF. This entry comes from a study of shared clonotypes between healthy human individuals (dated by TCRdb to the early 2020s). Turning to the overall study: A few men and a couple of women, aged 18 to 49 years, made up the cohort. For each donor, CD4 naive and CD4 memory were each given three plates, CD8 naive was given two plates, and CD8 memory was given one plate. To estimate repertoire size and how much clonotypes are shared between individuals, the study performed deep sequencing of blood TCR repertoires from about five healthy adults. To increase sequencing depth and limit assay-specific biases, different laboratories used diverse techniques to prepare libraries and sequence TCR repertoires. Between about 0.94 and 10 billion PBMCs per donor were obtained by leukapheresis. Results and caveats for the whole study, not just this receptor: About 5% of naive CD4, roughly 3.5% of naive CD8, 2.3% of memory CD4, and 0.4% of memory CD8 clonotypes were shared across several donors. Incomplete sequencing was indicated by rarefaction of sorted-subset datasets, despite the large sequencing depth. The small number of donors limited the genetic and exposure-history diversity represented. Larger estimated clonotype richness was generally found for naive subsets than for memory subsets. Based on pairwise subsampling, the degree of clonotype sharing among donors was expected to be affected by sequencing depth. Clonotypes shared by all four sorted-subset donors showed higher generation probabilities than non-shared clonotypes. Only blood was sampled, and tissue TCR repertoires likely differ from those in blood.

Input material: naive CD4+ T cells from PBMCs. The label giving this sample's cell subset or site can be read as: CD45RA+ positively selected. The source is a man younger than 35 in good health. Some clones in this sample may be carry-over from other donors' samples. The rearrangement joined TRBV15 to TRBJ2-5; D gene: possibly TRBD2, on 5 matching bases. The DNA sequence follows: TGTGCCACCAGCAGAGCTCCCCAAGAGGGGACCCAGTACTTC. Its coded protein is CATSRAPQEGTQYF.